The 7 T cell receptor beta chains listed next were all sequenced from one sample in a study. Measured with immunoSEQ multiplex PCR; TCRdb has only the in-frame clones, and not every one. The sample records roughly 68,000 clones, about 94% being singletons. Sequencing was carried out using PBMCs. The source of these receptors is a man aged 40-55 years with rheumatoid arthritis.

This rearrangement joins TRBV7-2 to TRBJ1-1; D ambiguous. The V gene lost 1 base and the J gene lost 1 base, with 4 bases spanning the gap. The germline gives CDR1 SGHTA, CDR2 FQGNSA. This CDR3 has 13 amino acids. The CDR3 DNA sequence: TGTGCCAGCAGCTTAGGGGAGAACACTGAAGCTTTCTTT. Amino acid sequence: CASSLGENTEAFF.

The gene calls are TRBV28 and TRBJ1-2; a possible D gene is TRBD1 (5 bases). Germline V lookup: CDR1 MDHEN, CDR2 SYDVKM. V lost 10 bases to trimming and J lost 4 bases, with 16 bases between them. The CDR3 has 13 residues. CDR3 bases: TGTGCCACCCTGAGGGGTGGGGGCTATGGCTACACCTTC. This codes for CATLRGGGYGYTF.

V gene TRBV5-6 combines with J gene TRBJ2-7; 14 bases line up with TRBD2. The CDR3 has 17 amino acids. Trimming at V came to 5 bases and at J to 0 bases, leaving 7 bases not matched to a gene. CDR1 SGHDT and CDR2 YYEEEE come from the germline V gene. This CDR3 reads CASSLGLAGGLSYEQYF. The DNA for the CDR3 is TGTGCCAGCAGTCTAGGACTAGCGGGAGGCCTCTCCTACGAGCAGTACTTC.

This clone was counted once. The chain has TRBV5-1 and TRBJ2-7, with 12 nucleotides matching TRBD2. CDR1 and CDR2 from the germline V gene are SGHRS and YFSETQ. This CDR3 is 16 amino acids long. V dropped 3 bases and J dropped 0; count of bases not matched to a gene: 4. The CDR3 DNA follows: TGCGCCAGCAGCTACCGACTAGCGGGGGCCTCCTACGAGCAGTACTTC. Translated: CASSYRLAGASYEQYF.

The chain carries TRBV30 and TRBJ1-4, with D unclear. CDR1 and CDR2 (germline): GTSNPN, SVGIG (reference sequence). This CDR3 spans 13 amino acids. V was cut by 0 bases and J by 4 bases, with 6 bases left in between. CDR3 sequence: CAWSVGVNEKLFF. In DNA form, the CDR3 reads TGTGCCTGGAGTGTTGGGGTTAATGAAAAACTGTTTTTT. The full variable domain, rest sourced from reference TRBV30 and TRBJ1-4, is SQTIHQWPATLVQPVGSPLSLECTVEGTSNPNLYWYRQAAGRGLQLLFYSVGIGQISSEVPQNLSASRPQDRQFILSSKKLLLSDSGFYLCAWSVGVNEKLFFGSGTQLSVL.

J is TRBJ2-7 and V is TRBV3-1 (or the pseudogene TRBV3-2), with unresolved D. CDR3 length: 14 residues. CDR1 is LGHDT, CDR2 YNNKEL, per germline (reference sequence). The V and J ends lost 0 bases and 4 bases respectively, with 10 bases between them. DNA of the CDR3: TGTGCCAGCAGCCAAGAGAACACCCCTTACGAGCAGTACTTC. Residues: CASSQENTPYEQYF.

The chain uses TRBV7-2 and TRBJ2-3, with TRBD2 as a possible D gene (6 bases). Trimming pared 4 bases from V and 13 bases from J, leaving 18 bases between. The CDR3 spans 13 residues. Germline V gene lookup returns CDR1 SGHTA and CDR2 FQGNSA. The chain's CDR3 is CASSSPPGGAKYF. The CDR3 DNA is TGTGCCAGCAGCTCACCCCCGGGCGGGGCCAAGTATTTT.